This TCR beta chain was sequenced during a study of control samples from healthy donors and cancer patients. Repertoires were generated with immunoSEQ multiplex PCR, while TCRdb's copy carries only in-frame clones and drops some. The repertoire includes 45,000 to 60,000 clones, around 80% of them detected once, and over 9.5% sits in the top ten. In germline, CDR1 is SGHVS, CDR2 FNYEAQ. CDR3 length equals 15 residues. V lost 5 bases, J lost 2 bases, and 3 bases stayed unmatched. Sample: blood. The chain is built from TRBV7-6 and TRBJ2-7; 13 positions match TRBD2. The sequence came from a man between 65 and 79 years old in good health. The CDR3 DNA sequence: TGTGCCAGCAGCCCTGGACTAGCGGGAGCCTACGAGCAGTACTTC. This encodes CASSPGLAGAYEQYF.